A selection of T cell receptor beta chains follows, all from one sample in a study of identical twins. TCRdb used MiXCR to reprocess the 5' RACE reads, holding one entry per CDR3 protein. The table records a few hundred thousand distinct CDR3 sequences, 24% of them present only once. These same data were also listed under a study on T cells expressing NK-cell markers.

The sequenced sample was CD4+ T cells sorted from blood. Source of these receptors: a woman between 18 and 29 years old in good health. Each CDR3 is given with its conserved first and last residue. The D gene is left open where the match is weak. Clone sizes are given selectively: once, few, many, or a class where the clone is expanded.

V gene	J gene	CDR3 length	D gene	clone size	CDR3 DNA	CDR3 protein
TRBV2	TRBJ2-3	16	NA	NA	TGTGCCAGCAGCTACTCCCCCGACAGGCACACAGATACGCAGTATTTT	CASSYSPDRHTDTQYF
TRBV7-8	TRBJ2-5	16	TRBD2	few	TGTGCCAGCAGCAGCCAACTAGCGGGGGGTCTAGAGACCCAGTACTTC	CASSSQLAGGLETQYF
TRBV12-3/TRBV12-4	TRBJ2-7	14	NA	few	TGTGCCAGCAGGATGACGGCCCACTCCTACGAGCAGTACTTC	CASRMTAHSYEQYF
TRBV12-3/TRBV12-4	TRBJ1-5	14	NA	many	TGTGCCAGCAGTTTAGCGTATGGGAATCAGCCCCAGCATTTT	CASSLAYGNQPQHF
TRBV6-1	TRBJ1-2	11	NA	NA	TGTGCCAGCGGGCGGACTTGGGGCTACACCTTC	CASGRTWGYTF
TRBV5-5	TRBJ2-2	13	NA	many	TGTGCCAGCAGCTTGGCGGGCGGCGGGGAGCTGTTTTTT	CASSLAGGGELFF
TRBV2	TRBJ2-1	13	TRBD1	NA	TGTGCCAGGGGGACAGGGGGCGGGAATGAGCAGTTCTTC	CARGTGGGNEQFF
TRBV27	TRBJ2-7	13	NA	few	TGTGCCAGCAGCGGAGCGAATTCATGGGAGCAGTACTTC	CASSGANSWEQYF
TRBV5-6	TRBJ2-3	15	TRBD1	few	TGTGCCAGCAGCCGGGACAGGGGGCTCACAGATACGCAGTATTTT	CASSRDRGLTDTQYF
TRBV20-1	TRBJ1-1	13	NA	NA	TGCAGTGCTACTTCAGGGGTTGGCGCTGAAGCTTTCTTT	CSATSGVGAEAFF
TRBV6-2/TRBV6-3	TRBJ2-5	13	NA	NA	TGTGCCACAACTCGACGGAATAGCTGGACCCAGTACTTC	CATTRRNSWTQYF
TRBV9	TRBJ2-7	16	TRBD2	NA	TGTGCCAGCAGCGTAGGGTCTAGCGGCCTCATCTACGAGCAGTACTTC	CASSVGSSGLIYEQYF
TRBV20-1	TRBJ2-1	14	NA	few	TGCAGTGCTAGAGCCAGTGGACTTTACAATGAGCAGTTCTTC	CSARASGLYNEQFF
TRBV11-2	TRBJ2-7	14	TRBD2	many	TGTGCCAGCAGTCCAACTAGCGGGGGGTACGAGCAGTACTTC	CASSPTSGGYEQYF
TRBV20-1	TRBJ1-1	13	NA	NA	TGCAGTGCTGGGGGGGGACGGAACACTGAAGCTTTCTTT	CSAGGGRNTEAFF